This T cell receptor (beta chain) was identified in a study of regulatory T cells in long-lasting Graves disease. V lost 5 bases, J lost 4 bases, and 13 bases stayed unmatched. This CDR3 spans 18 amino acids. Looked up from germline, CDR1 is MNHNS and CDR2 is SASEGT. Construction of TCR beta libraries relied on iRepertoire HTBI primers and on Arm-PCR targeting CDR3 regions. MiXCR was run by TCRdb on the multiplex PCR reads, yielding one entry per CDR3 protein. The data contain some 450,000 distinct CDR3 sequences, about 20% of them singletons. Noted time point: persistent/refractory GD, antithyroid drugs over 5 years with positive TRAb. RNA extracted from PBMCs served as the sequencing template.

The TCR originated in a female donor with Graves disease. This chain joins TRBV6-1 and TRBJ2-7; 14 nucleotides match TRBD2. The specimen comprised peripheral blood mononuclear cells (PBMCs), sampled when the disease was refractory, from a patient treated with antithyroid drugs. CDR3 residues: CASSNGLAGGTHRYEQYF. CDR3 bases: TGTGCCAGCAGTAACGGACTAGCGGGAGGTACCCATAGGTACGAGCAGTACTTC.